These 13 T cell receptor beta chains originate from one sample sequenced in a study of naive and memory T cell subsets. The beta constant-region primer was an equimolar mix of two oligonucleotides covering TRBC1 and TRBC2. Four rounds of PCR amplified the ligated cDNA using nested alpha and beta constant-region primers plus SP2. TCRdb reprocessed the UMI-ligation and nested PCR reads with MiXCR, giving one entry per CDR3 protein. The repertoire consists of just over 80,000 distinct CDR3 sequences, with roughly 9.3% occurring once and the leading ten covering about 1.2%. Sequencing input: naive CD8+ T cells from blood. The receptors stem from a human donor in good health.

This clonotype has just a few counts. The chain joins TRBV24-1 to TRBJ2-5; D tentatively fits TRBD1 or TRBD2 (6 bases each). V was trimmed by 5 bases and J by 8 bases, leaving 26 bases between them. The CDR3 has 17 amino acids. Per the germline V gene, CDR1 is KGHDR and CDR2 is SFDVKD. The CDR3 nucleotides read TGTGCCACCAGTGCGAGTGGGAGGACAGACTACCGTGGAACCCAGTACTTC. It codes for CATSASGRTDYRGTQYF.

This clonotype was counted many times. J is TRBJ1-1 and V is TRBV28; 7 bases are a match to TRBD1. The CDR3 is 15 amino acids. The trim removed 5 bases at V and 3 bases at J, leaving 9 bases unmatched. Looked up from germline, CDR1 is MDHEN and CDR2 is SYDVKM. DNA for the CDR3: TGTGCCAGCAGTCCGTGGACAGGAGATTACACTGAAGCTTTCTTT. Amino acids: CASSPWTGDYTEAFF. The full variable domain, completed using reference TRBV28 and TRBJ1-1, is DVKVTQSSRYLVKRTGEKVFLECVQDMDHENMFWYRQDPGLGLRLIYFSYDVKMKEKGDIPEGYSVSREKKERFSLILESASTNQTSMYLCASSPWTGDYTEAFFGQGTRLTVV.

This clonotype was seen many times. The V call is TRBV29-1, the J call TRBJ2-2; unclear D gene. From germline, CDR1 is SQVTM and CDR2 ANQGSEA. Between the trimmed V and J ends, which lost 8 bases and 2 bases, there was a span of 12 bases. CDR3 length equals 13 residues. This CDR3 is CSTAGPNTGELFF. The CDR3 DNA is TGCAGCACAGCCGGGCCAAACACCGGGGAGCTGTTTTTT.

There are a few counts of this clonotype. V usage is TRBV30 and J usage is TRBJ1-5; the D gene is possibly TRBD1 (5 bases). This CDR3 is 15 amino acids long. Germline loops: CDR1 GTSNPN, CDR2 SVGIG (reference sequence). Deletions cut 0 bases from V and 3 bases from J, with 12 bases between. The chain's CDR3 is CAWSVRGGLNQPQHF. The CDR3 nucleotides are TGTGCCTGGAGTGTACGGGGGGGACTCAATCAGCCCCAGCATTTT.

This clonotype was picked up a small number of times. The V and J genes are TRBV5-6 and TRBJ2-7; D is tentatively TRBD1 or TRBD2 (5 bases each). Germline CDR1 reads SGHDT; CDR2 reads YYEEEE. Trimming removed 0 bases from V and 5 bases from J, with 9 bases in between. The CDR3 spans 13 residues. CDR3 region: CASSLGGTNEQYF. DNA of the CDR3: TGTGCCAGCAGCTTGGGGGGGACGAACGAGCAGTACTTC. The full variable domain, in which reference TRBV5-6 and TRBJ2-7 provide the parts outside the CDR3, is DAGVTQSPTHLIKTRGQQVTLRCSPKSGHDTVSWYQQALGQGPQFIFQYYEEEERQRGNFPDRFSGHQFPNYSSELNVNALLLGDSALYLCASSLGGTNEQYFGPGTRLTVT.

The sample holds many counts of this clonotype. This chain joins TRBV20-1 and TRBJ2-2; no clear D gene. The CDR3 extends over 15 amino acids. V lost 3 bases, J lost 3 bases, and 14 bases lay in between. CDR1 DFQATT and CDR2 SNEGSKA come from the germline V gene (reference sequence). CDR3 amino acids: CSASVGQEYTGELFF. The CDR3 nucleotides are TGCAGTGCTAGCGTCGGGCAGGAGTACACCGGGGAGCTGTTTTTT.

Ten or more counts support this clonotype. This chain uses TRBV27 with TRBJ1-1, with TRBD1 matching over 7 bases. The junction had 2 bases not matched to a gene; V was cut back by 4 bases and J by 3 bases. From germline, CDR1 is MNHEY and CDR2 SMNVEV (reference sequence). The CDR3 consists of 13 residues. Here the CDR3 DNA reads TGTGCCAGCAGTTCACAGGGGTACACTGAAGCTTTCTTT. Translation gives CASSSQGYTEAFF.

The table lists this clonotype with many counts. The genes are TRBV13 and TRBJ2-1, with 11 bases matching TRBD2. CDR3 length: 15 residues. J was trimmed by 4 bases and V by 3 bases; bases with no gene match: 2. Germline loops: CDR1 PRHDT, CDR2 FYEKMQ (reference sequence). The chain's CDR3 is CASSLPSGRYNEQFF. The CDR3, as DNA: TGTGCCAGCAGCTTGCCTAGCGGGAGGTACAATGAGCAGTTCTTC.

A few counts support this clonotype. The chain is built from TRBV6-5 and TRBJ2-3, with 9 bases identical to TRBD2. The CDR3 consists of 15 residues. Looked up from germline, CDR1 is MNHEY and CDR2 is SVGAGI. The V gene end was trimmed by 5 bases and the J gene end by 6 bases; junction bases not matched to a gene: 9. DNA for the CDR3: TGTGCCAGCAGTCTATTAGCGGGAGCCGAGGATACGCAGTATTTT. As protein: CASSLLAGAEDTQYF.

This clonotype showed up many times. V gene TRBV14 combines with J gene TRBJ2-3; D might be TRBD2 (6 bases). The CDR3 length is 18 residues. CDR1 is SGHDN and CDR2 is FVKESK in the germline V gene. Trimming pared 0 bases from V and 4 bases from J, leaving 20 bases between. CDR3 sequence (DNA): TGTGCCAGCAGCCAAGATCATCTACTAGCCGCGTATTCAGATACGCAGTATTTT. Translating gives CASSQDHLLAAYSDTQYF.

The chain couples TRBV23-1 to TRBJ2-7; 9 bases line up with TRBD1. TRBV23-1 is an ORF, with its function uncertain. The CDR3 is made up of 15 amino acids. J gave up 0 bases and V 2 bases, and 2 bases lay outside the gene matches. The CDR3 bases are TGCGCCAGCAGTCAAGGACAGGGGCGCTCCTACGAGCAGTACTTC. Translating it yields CASSQGQGRSYEQYF.

This clonotype was counted a few times. The genes are TRBV5-5 and TRBJ1-2, with a possible D match to TRBD1 (6 bases). Germline V lookup: CDR1 SGHKS, CDR2 YYEKEE (reference sequence). The ends were cut back, 3 bases at V and 0 bases at J, with 15 bases in the middle. This CDR3 is 16 amino acids long. The CDR3 sequence is CASSWGPGTTNYGYTF. The CDR3 DNA is TGTGCCAGCAGCTGGGGTCCCGGGACAACTAACTATGGCTACACCTTC.

V is TRBV14 and J is TRBJ1-6; a weak D match, TRBD1 (6 bases). The CDR3 has 15 amino acids. Germline loops: CDR1 SGHDN, CDR2 FVKESK. V was trimmed by 0 bases and J by 10 bases, leaving 13 bases between them. The CDR3 region is CASSQDAGVISPLHF. The CDR3 bases are TGTGCCAGCAGCCAAGACGCAGGGGTGATATCACCCCTCCACTTT.